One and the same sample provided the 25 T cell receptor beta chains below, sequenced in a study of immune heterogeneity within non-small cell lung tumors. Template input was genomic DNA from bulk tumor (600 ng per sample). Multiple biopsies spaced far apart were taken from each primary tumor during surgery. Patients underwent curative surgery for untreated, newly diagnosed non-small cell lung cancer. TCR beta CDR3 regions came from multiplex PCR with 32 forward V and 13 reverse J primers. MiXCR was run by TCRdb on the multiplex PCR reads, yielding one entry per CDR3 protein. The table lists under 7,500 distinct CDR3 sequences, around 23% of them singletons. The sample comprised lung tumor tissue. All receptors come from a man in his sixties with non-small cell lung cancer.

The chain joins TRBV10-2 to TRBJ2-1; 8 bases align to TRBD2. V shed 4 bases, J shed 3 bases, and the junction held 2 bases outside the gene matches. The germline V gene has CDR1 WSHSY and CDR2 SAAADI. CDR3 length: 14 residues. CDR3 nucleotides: TGCGCCAGCAGTGGGCGGGAGGACTACAATGAGCAGTTCTTC. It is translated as CASSGREDYNEQFF.

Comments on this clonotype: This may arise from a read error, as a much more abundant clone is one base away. CDR3 sequence (DNA): TGTGCCAGTATCCTTTTCACCGGGGAGCTGTTTTTT. Protein: CASILFTGELFF. The chain carries TRBV19 and TRBJ2-2, with D hard to call. The CDR3 has 12 residues. Trimming left V 7 bases short and J 4 bases short, with 7 bases between. Germline values: CDR1 LNHDA, CDR2 SQIVND (reference sequence).

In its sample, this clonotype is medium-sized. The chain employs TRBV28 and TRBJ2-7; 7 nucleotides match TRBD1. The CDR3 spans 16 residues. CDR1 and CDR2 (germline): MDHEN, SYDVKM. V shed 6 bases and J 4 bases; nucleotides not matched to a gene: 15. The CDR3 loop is CASSFSDRDIKYEQYF. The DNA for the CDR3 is TGTGCCAGCAGCTTTTCCGACAGGGATATCAAATACGAGCAGTACTTC. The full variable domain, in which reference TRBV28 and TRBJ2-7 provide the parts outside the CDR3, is DVKVTQSSRYLVKRTGEKVFLECVQDMDHENMFWYRQDPGLGLRLIYFSYDVKMKEKGDIPEGYSVSREKKERFSLILESASTNQTSMYLCASSFSDRDIKYEQYFGPGTRLTVT.

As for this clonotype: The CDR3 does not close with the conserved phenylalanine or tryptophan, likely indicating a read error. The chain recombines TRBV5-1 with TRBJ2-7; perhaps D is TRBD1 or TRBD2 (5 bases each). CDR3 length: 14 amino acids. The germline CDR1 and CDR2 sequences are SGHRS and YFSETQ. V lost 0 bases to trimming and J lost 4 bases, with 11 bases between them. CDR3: CASSLGQGAYEQYS. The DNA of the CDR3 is TGCGCCAGCAGCTTGGGCCAGGGAGCGTACGAGCAGTACTCC.

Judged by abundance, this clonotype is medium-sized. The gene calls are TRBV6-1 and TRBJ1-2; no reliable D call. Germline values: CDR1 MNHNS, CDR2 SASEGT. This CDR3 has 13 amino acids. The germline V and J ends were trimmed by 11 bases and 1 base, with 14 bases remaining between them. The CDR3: CAGEVQDNYGYTF. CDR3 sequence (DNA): TGTGCCGGCGAGGTCCAAGATAACTATGGCTACACCTTC.

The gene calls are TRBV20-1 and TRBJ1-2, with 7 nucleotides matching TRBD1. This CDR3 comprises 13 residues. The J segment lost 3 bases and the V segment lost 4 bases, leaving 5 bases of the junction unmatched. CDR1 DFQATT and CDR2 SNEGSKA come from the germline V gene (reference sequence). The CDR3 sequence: CSANRGGDYGYTF. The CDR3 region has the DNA TGCAGTGCTAACAGGGGCGGCGACTATGGCTACACCTTC.

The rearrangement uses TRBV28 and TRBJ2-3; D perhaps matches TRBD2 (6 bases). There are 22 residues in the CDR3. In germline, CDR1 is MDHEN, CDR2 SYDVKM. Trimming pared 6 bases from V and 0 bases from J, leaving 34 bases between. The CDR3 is CASSKEVKGRPLVGGSTDTQYF. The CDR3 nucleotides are TGTGCCAGCAGCAAAGAAGTCAAGGGACGCCCGCTCGTCGGGGGAAGCACAGATACGCAGTATTTT.

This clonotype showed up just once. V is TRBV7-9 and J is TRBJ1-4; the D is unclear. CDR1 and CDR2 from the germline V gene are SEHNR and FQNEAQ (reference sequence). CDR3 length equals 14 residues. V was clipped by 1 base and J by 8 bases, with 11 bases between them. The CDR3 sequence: CASSLGHCDEKLFF. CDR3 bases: TGTGCCAGCAGCTTAGGACACTGTGACGAAAAACTGTTTTTT.

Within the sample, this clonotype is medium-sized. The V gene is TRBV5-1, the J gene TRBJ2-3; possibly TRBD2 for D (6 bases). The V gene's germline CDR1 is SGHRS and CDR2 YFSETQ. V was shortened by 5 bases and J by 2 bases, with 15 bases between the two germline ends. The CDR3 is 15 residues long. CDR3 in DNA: TGCGCCAGCAGTTCCGGGACTTATAACACAGATACGCAGTATTTT. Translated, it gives CASSSGTYNTDTQYF.

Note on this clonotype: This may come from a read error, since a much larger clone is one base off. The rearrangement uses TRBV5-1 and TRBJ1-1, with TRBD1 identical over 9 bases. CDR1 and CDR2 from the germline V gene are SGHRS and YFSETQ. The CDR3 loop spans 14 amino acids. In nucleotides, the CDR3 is TGCGCCAGCACCACAGGGACAGGGATCACTGAATCTTTCTTT. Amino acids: CASTTGTGITESFF.

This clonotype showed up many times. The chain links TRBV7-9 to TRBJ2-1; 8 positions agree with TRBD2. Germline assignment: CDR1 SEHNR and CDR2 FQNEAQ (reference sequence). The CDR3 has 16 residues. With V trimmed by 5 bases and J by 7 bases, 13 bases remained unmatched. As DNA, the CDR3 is TGTGCCAGCAGCCCAGGGGATAGCGGGATTAGGAATGAGCAGTTCTTC. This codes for CASSPGDSGIRNEQFF.

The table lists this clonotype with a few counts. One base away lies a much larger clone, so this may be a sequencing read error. The CDR3 reads CASSLILGVAGGSLPYEQYF. The CDR3, as DNA: TGTGCCAGCAGTCTTATTCTAGGGGTGGCGGGAGGGTCTTTACCCTACGAGCAGTACTTC. This chain connects TRBV28 to TRBJ2-7; 9 bases map to TRBD2. Germline CDR1 is MDHEN and CDR2 is SYDVKM. Unmatched junction bases numbered 22, after V lost 5 bases and J lost 2 bases. This CDR3 spans 20 amino acids.

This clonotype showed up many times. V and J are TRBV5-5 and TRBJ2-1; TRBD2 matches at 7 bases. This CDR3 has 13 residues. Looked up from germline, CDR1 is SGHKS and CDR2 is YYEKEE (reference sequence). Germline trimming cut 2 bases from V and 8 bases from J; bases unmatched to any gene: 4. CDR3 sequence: CASSFGGWDEQFF. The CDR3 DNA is TGTGCCAGCAGCTTCGGGGGGTGGGATGAGCAGTTCTTC.

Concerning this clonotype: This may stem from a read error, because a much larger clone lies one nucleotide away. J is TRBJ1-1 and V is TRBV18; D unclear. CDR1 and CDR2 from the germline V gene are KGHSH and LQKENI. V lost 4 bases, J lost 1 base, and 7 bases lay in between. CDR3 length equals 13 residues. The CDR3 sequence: CASSRTRNTEAFF. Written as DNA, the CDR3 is TGTGCCAGCTCACGAACACGGAACACTGAAGCTTTCTTT.

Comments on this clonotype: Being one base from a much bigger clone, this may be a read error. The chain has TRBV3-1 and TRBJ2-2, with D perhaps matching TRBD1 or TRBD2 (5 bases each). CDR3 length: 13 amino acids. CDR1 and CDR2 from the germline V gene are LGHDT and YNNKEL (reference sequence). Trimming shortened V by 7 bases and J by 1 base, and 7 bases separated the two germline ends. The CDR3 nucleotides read TGTGCCAGCAAGGGACGGAACACCGGGGAGCTGTTTTTT. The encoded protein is CASKGRNTGELFF.

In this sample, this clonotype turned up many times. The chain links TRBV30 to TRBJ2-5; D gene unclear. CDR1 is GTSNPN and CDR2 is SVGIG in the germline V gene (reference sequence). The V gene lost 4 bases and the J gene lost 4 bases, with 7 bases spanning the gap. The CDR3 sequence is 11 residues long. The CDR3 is CAWNWGETQYF. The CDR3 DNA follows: TGTGCCTGGAACTGGGGAGAGACCCAGTACTTC.

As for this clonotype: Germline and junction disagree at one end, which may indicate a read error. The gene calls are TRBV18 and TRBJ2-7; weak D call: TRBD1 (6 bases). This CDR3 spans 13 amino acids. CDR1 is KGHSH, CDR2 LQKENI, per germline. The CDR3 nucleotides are TGTGCCAGCCCACCACTACAGGGTGGCGACCAGTACTTC. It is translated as CASPPLQGGDQYF.

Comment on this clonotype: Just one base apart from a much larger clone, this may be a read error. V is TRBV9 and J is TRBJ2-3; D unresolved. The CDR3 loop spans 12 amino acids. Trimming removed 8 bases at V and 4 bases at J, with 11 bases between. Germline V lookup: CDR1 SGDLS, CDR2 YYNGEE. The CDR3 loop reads CARSQLADTQYF. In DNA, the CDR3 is TGTGCCAGAAGCCAGTTGGCAGATACGCAGTATTTT.

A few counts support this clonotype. The CDR3 protein is CAWSRGLFGETQYF. CDR3 coding DNA: TGTGCCTGGTCCAGGGGGCTGTTTGGCGAGACCCAGTACTTC. V is TRBV30 and J is TRBJ2-5, with 8 bases lining up with TRBD1. The CDR3 sequence is 14 residues long. CDR1 and CDR2 (germline): GTSNPN, SVGIG (reference sequence). The ends lost 5 bases at V and 5 bases at J; junction bases unmatched: 10.

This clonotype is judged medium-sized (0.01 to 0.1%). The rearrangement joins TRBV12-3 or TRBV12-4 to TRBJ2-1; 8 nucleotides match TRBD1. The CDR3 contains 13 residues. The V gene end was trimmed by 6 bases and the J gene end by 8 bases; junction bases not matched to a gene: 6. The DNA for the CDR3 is TGTGCCAGCAGGCCGACAGGGGTCGATGAGCAGTTCTTC. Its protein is CASRPTGVDEQFF.

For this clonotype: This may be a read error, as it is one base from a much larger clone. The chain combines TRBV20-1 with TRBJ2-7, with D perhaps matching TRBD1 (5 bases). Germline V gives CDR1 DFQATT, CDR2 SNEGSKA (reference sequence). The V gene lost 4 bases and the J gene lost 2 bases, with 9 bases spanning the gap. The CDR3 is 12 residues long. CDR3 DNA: TGCAGTGCTACACAGGTGCCCTACGAGCAGTACTTC. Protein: CSATQVPYEQYF.

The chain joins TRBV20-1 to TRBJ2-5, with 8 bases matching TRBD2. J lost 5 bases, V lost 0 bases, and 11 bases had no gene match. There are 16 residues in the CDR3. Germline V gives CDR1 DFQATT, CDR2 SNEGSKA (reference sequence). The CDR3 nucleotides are TGCAGTGCTAGAGATCCCGGGACTAGGAAGGATGAGACCCAGTACTTC. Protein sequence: CSARDPGTRKDETQYF.

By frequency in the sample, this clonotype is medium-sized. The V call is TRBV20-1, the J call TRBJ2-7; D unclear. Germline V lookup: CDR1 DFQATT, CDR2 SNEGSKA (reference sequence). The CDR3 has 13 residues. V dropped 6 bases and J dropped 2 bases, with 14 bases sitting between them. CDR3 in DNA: TGCAGTGCCCGAGAGGACCGACCCTACGAGCAGTACTTC. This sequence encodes CSAREDRPYEQYF.

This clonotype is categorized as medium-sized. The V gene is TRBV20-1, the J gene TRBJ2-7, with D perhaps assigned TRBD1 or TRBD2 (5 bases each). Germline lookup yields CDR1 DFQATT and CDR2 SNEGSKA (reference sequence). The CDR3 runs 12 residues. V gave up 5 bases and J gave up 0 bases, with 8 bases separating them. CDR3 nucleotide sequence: TGCAGTGCTGGGGACCACTCCTACGAGCAGTACTTC. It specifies CSAGDHSYEQYF.

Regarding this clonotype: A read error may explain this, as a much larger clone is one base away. CDR3 residues: CANSLGADSTF. The CDR3 coding sequence is TGCGCCAACAGCTTGGGCGCTGACTCAACCTTC. This chain links TRBV5-1 with TRBJ1-2; D gene ambiguous. The CDR3 totals 11 residues. The germline gives CDR1 SGHRS, CDR2 YFSETQ. The variable domain in full, with the rest retrieved from reference TRBV5-1 and TRBJ1-2, is KAGVTQTPRYLIKTRGQQVTLSCSPISGHRSVSWYQQTPGQGLQFLFEYFSETQRNKGNFPGRFSGRQFSNSRSEMNVSTLELGDSALYLCANSLGADSTFGSGTRLTVV.